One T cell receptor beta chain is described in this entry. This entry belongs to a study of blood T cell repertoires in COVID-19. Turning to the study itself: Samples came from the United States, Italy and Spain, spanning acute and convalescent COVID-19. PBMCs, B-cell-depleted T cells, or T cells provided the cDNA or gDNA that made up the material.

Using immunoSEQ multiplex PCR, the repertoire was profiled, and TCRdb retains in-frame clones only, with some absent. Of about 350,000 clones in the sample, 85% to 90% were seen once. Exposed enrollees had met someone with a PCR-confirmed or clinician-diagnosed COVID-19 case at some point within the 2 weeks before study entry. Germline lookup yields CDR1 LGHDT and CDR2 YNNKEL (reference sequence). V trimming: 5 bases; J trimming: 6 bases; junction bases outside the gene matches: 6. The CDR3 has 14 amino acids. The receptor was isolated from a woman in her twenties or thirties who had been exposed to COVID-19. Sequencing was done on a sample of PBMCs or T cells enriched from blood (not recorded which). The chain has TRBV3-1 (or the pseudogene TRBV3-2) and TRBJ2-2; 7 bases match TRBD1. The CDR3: CASSGDRVSGELFF. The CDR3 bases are TGTGCCAGCAGCGGAGACAGGGTTTCCGGGGAGCTGTTTTTT.